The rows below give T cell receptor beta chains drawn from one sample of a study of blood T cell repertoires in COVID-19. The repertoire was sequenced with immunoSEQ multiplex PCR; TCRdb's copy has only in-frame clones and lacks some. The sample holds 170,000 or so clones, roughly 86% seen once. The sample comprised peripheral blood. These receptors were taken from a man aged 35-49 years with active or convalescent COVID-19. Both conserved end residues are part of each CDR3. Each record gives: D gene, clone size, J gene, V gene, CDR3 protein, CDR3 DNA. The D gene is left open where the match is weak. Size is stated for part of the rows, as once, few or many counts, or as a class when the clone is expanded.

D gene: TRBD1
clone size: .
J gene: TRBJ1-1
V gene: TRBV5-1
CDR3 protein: CASSWAGGDTEAFF
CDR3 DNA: TGCGCCAGCAGCTGGGCAGGGGGTGACACTGAAGCTTTCTTT

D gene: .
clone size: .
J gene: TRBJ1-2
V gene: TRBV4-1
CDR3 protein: CASSQESGGLHYGYTF
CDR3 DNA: TGCGCCAGCAGCCAAGAATCGGGAGGCCTACACTATGGCTACACCTTC

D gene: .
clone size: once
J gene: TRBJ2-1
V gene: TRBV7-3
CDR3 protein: CASSSAGNEQFF
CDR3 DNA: TGTGCCAGCAGCTCCGCGGGTAATGAGCAGTTCTTC

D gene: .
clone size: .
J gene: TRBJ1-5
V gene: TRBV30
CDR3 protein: CAFQSRGFQPQHF
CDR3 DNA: TGTGCCTTCCAGAGCAGGGGTTTTCAGCCCCAGCATTTT

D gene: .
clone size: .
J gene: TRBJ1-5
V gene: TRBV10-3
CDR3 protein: CAISDGRSNQPQHF
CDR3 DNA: TGTGCCATCAGTGACGGCAGGAGCAATCAGCCCCAGCATTTT

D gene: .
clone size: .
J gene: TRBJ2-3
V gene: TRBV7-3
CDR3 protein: CASSVGTSFSDTQYF
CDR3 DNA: TGTGCCAGCAGCGTTGGGACTTCCTTTTCAGATACGCAGTATTTT

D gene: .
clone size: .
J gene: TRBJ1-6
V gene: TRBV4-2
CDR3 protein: CASSPCPLHF
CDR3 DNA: TGTGCCAGCAGCCCCTGTCCCCTCCACTTT

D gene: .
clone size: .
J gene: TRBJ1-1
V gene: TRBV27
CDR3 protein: CASKPQMNTEAFF
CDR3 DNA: TGTGCCAGCAAACCGCAGATGAACACTGAAGCTTTCTTT

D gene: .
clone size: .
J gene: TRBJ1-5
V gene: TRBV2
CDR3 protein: CASSEDRDWGNQPQHF
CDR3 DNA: TGTGCCAGCAGTGAAGACAGGGATTGGGGCAATCAGCCCCAGCATTTT

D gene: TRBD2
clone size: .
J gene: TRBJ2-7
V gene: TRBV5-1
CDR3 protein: CASSLDGLGQDDYEQYF
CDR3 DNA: TGCGCCAGCAGCCTAGATGGACTAGGCCAGGATGATTACGAGCAGTACTTC

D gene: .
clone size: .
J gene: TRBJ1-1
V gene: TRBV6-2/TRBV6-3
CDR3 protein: CASSPPGHKNTEAFF
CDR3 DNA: TGTGCCAGCAGCCCCCCGGGACATAAGAACACTGAAGCTTTCTTT

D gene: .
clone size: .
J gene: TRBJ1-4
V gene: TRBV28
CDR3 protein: CASSFGQPNEKLFF
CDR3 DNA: TGTGCCAGCAGTTTCGGACAGCCAAATGAAAAACTGTTTTTT

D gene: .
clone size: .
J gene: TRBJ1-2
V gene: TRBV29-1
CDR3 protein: CSVAREDYGYTF
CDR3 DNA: TGCAGCGTTGCCAGGGAGGACTATGGCTACACCTTC

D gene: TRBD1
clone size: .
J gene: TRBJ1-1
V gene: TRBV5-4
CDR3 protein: CASSFRTGNTEAFF
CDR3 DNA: TGTGCCAGCAGCTTCAGGACAGGGAACACTGAAGCTTTCTTT

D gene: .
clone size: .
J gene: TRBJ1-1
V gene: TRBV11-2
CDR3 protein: CASSLLSGGKNTEAFF
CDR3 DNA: TGTGCCAGCAGCTTACTAAGCGGAGGGAAGAACACTGAAGCTTTCTTT

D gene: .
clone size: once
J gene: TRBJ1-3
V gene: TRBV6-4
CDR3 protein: CASSDSYGQIGNTIYF
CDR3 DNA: TGTGCCAGCAGTGACTCTTATGGACAGATTGGAAACACCATATATTTT

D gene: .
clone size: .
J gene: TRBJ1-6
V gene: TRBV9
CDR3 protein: CASSVGQSSYNSPLHF
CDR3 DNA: TGTGCCAGCAGCGTAGGACAGAGCTCCTATAATTCACCCCTCCACTTT

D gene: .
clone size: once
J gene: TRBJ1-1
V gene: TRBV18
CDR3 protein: CASSLDGGTNTEAFF
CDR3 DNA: TGTGCCAGCTCCCTCGACGGGGGGACGAACACTGAAGCTTTCTTT

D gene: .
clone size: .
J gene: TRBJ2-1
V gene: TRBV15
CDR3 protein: CATSSDYLNNEQFF
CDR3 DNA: TGTGCCACCAGCTCGGACTACCTAAACAATGAGCAGTTCTTC

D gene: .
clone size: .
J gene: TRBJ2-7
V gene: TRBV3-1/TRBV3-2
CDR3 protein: CASSQTTGEQYF
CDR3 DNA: TGTGCCAGCAGCCAAACAACAGGGGAGCAGTACTTC

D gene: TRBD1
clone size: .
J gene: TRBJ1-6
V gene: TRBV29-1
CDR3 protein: CSARQGYNSPLHF
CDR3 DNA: TGCAGCGCCCGACAGGGGTATAATTCACCCCTCCACTTT

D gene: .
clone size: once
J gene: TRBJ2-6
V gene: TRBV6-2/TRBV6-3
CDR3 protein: CASSDRTHSGANVLTF
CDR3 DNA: TGTGCCAGCAGTGACAGGACCCACTCTGGGGCCAACGTCCTGACTTTC

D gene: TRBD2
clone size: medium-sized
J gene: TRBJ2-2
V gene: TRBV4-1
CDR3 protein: CASSPGSGGHTGELFF
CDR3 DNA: TGCGCCAGCAGCCCCGGTAGCGGGGGCCACACCGGGGAGCTGTTTTTT

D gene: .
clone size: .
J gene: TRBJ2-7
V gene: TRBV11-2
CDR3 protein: CASRDQGHGEQYF
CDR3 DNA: TGTGCCAGCAGAGACCAGGGGCACGGCGAGCAGTACTTC

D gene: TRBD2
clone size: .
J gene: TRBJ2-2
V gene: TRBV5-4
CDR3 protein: CASSLAPGRGNTGELFF
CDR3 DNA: TGTGCCAGCAGCTTGGCCCCGGGGAGGGGGAACACCGGGGAGCTGTTTTTT

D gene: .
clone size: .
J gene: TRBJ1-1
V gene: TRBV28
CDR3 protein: CASSSGSNTEAFF
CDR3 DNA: TGTGCCAGCAGTTCGGGGTCGAACACTGAAGCTTTCTTT

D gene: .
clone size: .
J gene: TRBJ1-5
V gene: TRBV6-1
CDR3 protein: CASSEVHLSNQPQHF
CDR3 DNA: TGTGCCAGCAGTGAGGTACATCTCAGCAATCAGCCCCAGCATTTT

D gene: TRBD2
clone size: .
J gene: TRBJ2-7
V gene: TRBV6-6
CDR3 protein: CASTNTDSGRNEQYF
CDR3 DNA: TGTGCCAGCACTAACACTGACTCCGGGAGGAACGAGCAGTACTTC

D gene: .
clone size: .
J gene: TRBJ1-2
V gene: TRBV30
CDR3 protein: CAWSDQGLYGYTF
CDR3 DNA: TGTGCCTGGAGTGATCAGGGATTATATGGCTACACCTTC

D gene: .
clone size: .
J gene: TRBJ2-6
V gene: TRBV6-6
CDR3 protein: CASSSRDGANVLTF
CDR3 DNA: TGTGCCAGCAGTTCCAGGGATGGGGCCAACGTCCTGACTTTC

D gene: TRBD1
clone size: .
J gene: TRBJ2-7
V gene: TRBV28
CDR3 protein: CASSSPPGQGYNIEQYF
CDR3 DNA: TGTGCCAGCAGTTCCCCTCCGGGACAGGGGTATAACATAGAGCAGTACTTC

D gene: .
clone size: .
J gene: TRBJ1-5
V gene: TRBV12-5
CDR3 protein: CASGLVPGDRNQPQHF
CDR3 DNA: TGTGCTAGTGGTTTGGTACCAGGGGACCGCAATCAGCCCCAGCATTTT

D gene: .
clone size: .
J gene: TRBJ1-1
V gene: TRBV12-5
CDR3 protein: CASGLGQTNTEAFF
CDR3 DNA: TGTGCTAGTGGTTTGGGACAGACGAACACTGAAGCTTTCTTT

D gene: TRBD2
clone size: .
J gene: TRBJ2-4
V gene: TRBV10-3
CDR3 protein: CAISRSGGGENIQYF
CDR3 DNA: TGTGCCATCAGTCGAAGCGGCGGGGGGGAAAACATTCAGTACTTC

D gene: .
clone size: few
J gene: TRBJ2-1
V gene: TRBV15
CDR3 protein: CATSRGGLYNEQFF
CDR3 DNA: TGTGCCACCAGCAGAGGGGGCCTTTACAATGAGCAGTTCTTC

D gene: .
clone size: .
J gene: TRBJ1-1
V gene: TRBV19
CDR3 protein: CASSPDWGGAFF
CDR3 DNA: TGTGCCAGTAGTCCCGATTGGGGGGGAGCTTTCTTT

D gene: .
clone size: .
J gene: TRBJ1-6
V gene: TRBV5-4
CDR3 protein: CASSLDPAIPGSRPLHF
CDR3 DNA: TGTGCCAGCAGCTTGGATCCCGCAATTCCGGGATCCAGACCCCTCCACTTT

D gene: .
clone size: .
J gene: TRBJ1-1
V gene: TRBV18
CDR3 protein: CASSPTRSTEAFF
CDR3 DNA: TGTGCCAGCTCACCAACGCGAAGCACTGAAGCTTTCTTT

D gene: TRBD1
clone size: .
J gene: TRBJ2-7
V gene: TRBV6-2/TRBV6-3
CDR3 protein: CASSKSRDRVISSYEQYF
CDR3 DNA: TGTGCCAGCAGTAAGTCCCGGGACAGGGTCATAAGCTCCTACGAGCAGTACTTC

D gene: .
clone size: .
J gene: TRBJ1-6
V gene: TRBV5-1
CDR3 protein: CASSPDGSSPLHF
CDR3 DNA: TGCGCCAGCAGCCCCGACGGGAGTTCACCCCTCCACTTT

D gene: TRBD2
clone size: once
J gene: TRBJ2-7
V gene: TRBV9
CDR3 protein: CASSVDGGGPDEQYF
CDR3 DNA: TGTGCCAGCAGCGTAGACGGGGGGGGCCCCGACGAGCAGTACTTC

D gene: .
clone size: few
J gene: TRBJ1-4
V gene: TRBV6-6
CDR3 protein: CATSGGREKLFF
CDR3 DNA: TGTGCCACTTCGGGGGGGCGTGAAAAACTGTTTTTT

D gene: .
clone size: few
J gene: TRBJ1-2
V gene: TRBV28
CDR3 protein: CASSNTPLGYGYTF
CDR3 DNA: TGTGCCAGCAGCAACACCCCTCTAGGCTATGGCTACACCTTC

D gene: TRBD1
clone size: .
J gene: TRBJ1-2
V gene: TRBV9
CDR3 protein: CASSVDQGATGGYTF
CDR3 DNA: TGTGCCAGCAGCGTAGATCAGGGGGCTACAGGGGGCTACACCTTC

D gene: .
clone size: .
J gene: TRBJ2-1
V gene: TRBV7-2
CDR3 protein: CASSFEARRGYEQFF
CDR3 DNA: TGTGCCAGCAGCTTCGAGGCTAGGCGGGGATATGAGCAGTTCTTC

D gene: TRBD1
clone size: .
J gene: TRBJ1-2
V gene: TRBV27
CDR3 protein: CASSPRTGKVDYGYTF
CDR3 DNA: TGTGCCAGCAGTCCCCGGACAGGGAAGGTCGACTATGGCTACACCTTC

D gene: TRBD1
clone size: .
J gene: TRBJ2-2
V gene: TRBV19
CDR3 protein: CASNIPGQDTGELFF
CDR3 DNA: TGTGCCAGTAATATCCCGGGACAGGACACCGGGGAGCTGTTTTTT

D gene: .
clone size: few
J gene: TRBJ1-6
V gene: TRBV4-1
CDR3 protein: CASSQQRDSPLHF
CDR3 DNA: TGCGCCAGCAGCCAACAGAGGGATTCACCCCTCCACTTT

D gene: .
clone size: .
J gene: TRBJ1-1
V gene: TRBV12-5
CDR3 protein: CASGRLRDYTEAFF
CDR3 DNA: TGTGCTAGTGGTCGTCTCAGGGATTACACTGAAGCTTTCTTT

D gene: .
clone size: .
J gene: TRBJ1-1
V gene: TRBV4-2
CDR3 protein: CASSPAGNTEAFF
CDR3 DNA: TGTGCCAGCAGCCCGGCGGGGAACACTGAAGCTTTCTTT

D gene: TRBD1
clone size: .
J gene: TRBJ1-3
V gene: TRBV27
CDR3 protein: CASSFGQGMGAIYF
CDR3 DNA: TGTGCCAGCAGTTTTGGACAGGGGATGGGCGCCATATATTTT

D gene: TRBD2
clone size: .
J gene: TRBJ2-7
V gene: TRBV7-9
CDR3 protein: CASSFLLAGNYEQYF
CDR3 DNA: TGTGCCAGCAGCTTTCTACTAGCGGGAAACTACGAGCAGTACTTC

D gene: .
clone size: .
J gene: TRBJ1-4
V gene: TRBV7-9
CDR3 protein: CASSHPGDATNEKLFF
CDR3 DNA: TGTGCCAGCAGCCATCCAGGGGATGCAACTAATGAAAAACTGTTTTTT

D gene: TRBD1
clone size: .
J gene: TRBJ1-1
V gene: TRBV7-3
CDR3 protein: CASSPQGDRDTEAFF
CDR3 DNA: TGTGCCAGCAGCCCACAAGGGGACAGGGACACTGAAGCTTTCTTT

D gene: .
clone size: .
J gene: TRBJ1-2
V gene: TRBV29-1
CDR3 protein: CSGQITNYGYTF
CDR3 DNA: TGCAGCGGACAGATTACTAACTATGGCTACACCTTC

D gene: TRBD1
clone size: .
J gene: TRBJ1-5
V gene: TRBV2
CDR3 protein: CASSETGTVNQPQHF
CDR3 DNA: TGTGCCAGCAGTGAGACCGGGACAGTGAATCAGCCCCAGCATTTT

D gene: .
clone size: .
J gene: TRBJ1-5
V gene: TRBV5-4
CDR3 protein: CASSRGGQNQPQHF
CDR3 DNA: TGTGCCAGCAGCCGCGGGGGGCAAAATCAGCCCCAGCATTTT

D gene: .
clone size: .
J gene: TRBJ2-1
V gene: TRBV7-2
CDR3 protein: CASSLSSYNEQFF
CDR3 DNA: TGTGCCAGCAGCTTGAGCTCCTACAATGAGCAGTTCTTC

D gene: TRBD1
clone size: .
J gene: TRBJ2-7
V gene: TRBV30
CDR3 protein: CASPRGTGEEQYF
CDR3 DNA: TGTGCCTCGCCCCGAGGGACAGGGGAAGAGCAGTACTTC

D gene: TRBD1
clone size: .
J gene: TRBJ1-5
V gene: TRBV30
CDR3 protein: CAWSVPGRGLSQPQHF
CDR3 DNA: TGTGCCTGGAGTGTACCTGGCAGGGGGCTATCGCAGCCCCAGCATTTT